This T cell receptor (beta chain) comes out of a study of blood T cell repertoires in COVID-19 (dated by TCRdb to 2018 to 2020). For the wider study: The collaborator samples originated in the United States, Italy and Spain and spanned the acute and convalescent phases of COVID-19. The prospective study material was composed of cDNA or gDNA derived from T cells, B-cell-depleted T cells, or PBMCs. The dataset comprised deeply sampled blood TCRbeta repertoires from subjects exposed to, actively infected with, or recovered from COVID-19. The repertoires were made available in a free public database intended to serve as a resource for research on the immune response to SARS-CoV-2. The samples were drawn from the first 160 participants of the ongoing ImmuneRACE study and from over 950 subjects provided by 6 global collaborators. Sample metadata almost always included a de-identified subject ID, COVID-19 status, age in years and sex. Where HLA class I and class II types were available, the types were taken from metadata supplied by the sample provider, not from assay-based typing. The full study reports these points: The quantity of clinical and demographic metadata differed by source and by participant and was supplied without curation.

Whole blood was collected in K2EDTA tubes by collaborating institutions according to the institutions' own protocols. For TCRbeta analysis, collaborators shipped samples in one of three forms: frozen whole blood, isolated PBMCs, or DNA extracted from either of those sample types. TCRbeta CDR3 regions were amplified from genomic DNA by means of the immunoSEQ Assay, a bias-controlled multiplex PCR. Per the original workflow: Within the assay, amplification of reference gene primers was used to estimate how many nucleated cells each sample contained. To quantify the absolute abundance of each unique TCRbeta CDR3 rearrangement, sequence reads were collapsed and filtered. Productive Simpson clonality was computed per sample as the square root of Simpson's diversity index over productive rearrangements. In its TCRdb copy, this immuneACCESS table keeps in-frame sequences only and misses some clones. Where compared with another copy, unresolved V genes explain less than half of these, and the others have no known cause. V and J calls and clone size are those listed in that table; D and trimming were worked out from the DNA. The sample table contains about 99,000 clones; only one count was recorded for roughly 78% of them. The top ten clones comprise about a sixth of the sample.

A note on this clone: Its recognized antigen is unknown. It has no much larger one-base neighbor in the sample; base qualities were not kept.

As encoded in the germline V gene, CDR1 is SGHTA while CDR2 is FQGNSA. The CDR3 sequence holds 14 residues, the cysteine and phenylalanine included. Of the read, only the CDR3 DNA is kept; its 42 bases are in frame from base 1. Trimming takes 6 bases from V and 2 bases from J, and the germline ends sit 14 bases apart. This TCR came from an elderly woman with active or convalescent COVID-19. The sample taken for sequencing was peripheral blood. The chain links TRBV7-2 with TRBJ2-7; the D gene is perhaps TRBD2, from 6 matching bases. The CDR3 protein: CASSGAGLTYEQYF. The bases are TGTGCCAGCAGTGGAGCGGGCCTAACCTACGAGCAGTACTTC.